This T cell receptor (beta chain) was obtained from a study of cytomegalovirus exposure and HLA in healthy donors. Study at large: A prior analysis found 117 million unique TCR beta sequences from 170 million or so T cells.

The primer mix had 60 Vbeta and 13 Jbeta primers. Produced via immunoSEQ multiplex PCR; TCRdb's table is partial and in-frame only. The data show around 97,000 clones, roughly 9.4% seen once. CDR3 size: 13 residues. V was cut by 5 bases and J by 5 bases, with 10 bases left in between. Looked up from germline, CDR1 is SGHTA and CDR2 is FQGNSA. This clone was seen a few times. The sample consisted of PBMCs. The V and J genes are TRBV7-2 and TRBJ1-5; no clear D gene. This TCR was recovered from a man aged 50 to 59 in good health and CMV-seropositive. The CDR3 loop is CASSKTRDQPQHF. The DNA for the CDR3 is TGTGCCAGCAGCAAGACACGCGATCAGCCCCAGCATTTT.